Following are 30 T cell receptor beta chains from one sample sequenced in a study of CD8+ T cells in alopecia areata. Following RNA extraction, reverse transcription yielded cDNA that acted as the sequencing template. Assay: immunoSEQ multiplex PCR; the TCRdb copy retains only in-frame clones and omits some. Of about 190,000 clones listed, 50% to 60% are singletons. The treatment: oral pan-JAK inhibitor, 5-10 mg twice daily. The input for sequencing was CD4+ T cells sorted from blood, taken at week 4, from a patient treated with tofacitinib. The receptors here all came from a human donor with alopecia areata.

This clone was seen a handful of times. The chain recombines TRBV30 with TRBJ2-5; 15 nucleotides align to TRBD2. CDR3 length equals 20 residues. Losses at the gene ends were 0 bases for V and 4 bases for J; bases not matched to a gene: 15. Looked up from germline, CDR1 is GTSNPN and CDR2 is SVGIG (reference sequence). CDR3 in DNA: TGTGCCTGGAGTGTACTCCGGACTAGCGGGAGGGCCTCGACTCGAGAGACCCAGTACTTC. Translation gives CAWSVLRTSGRASTRETQYF.

The chain couples TRBV7-9 to TRBJ2-5; weak D call: TRBD1 (6 bases). The V end was cut by 6 bases, the J end by 0 bases, with 14 bases between. The germline gives CDR1 SEHNR, CDR2 FQNEAQ (reference sequence). CDR3 length: 15 residues. The CDR3 nucleotides read TGTGCCAGCAGTTCCGCCTACAGGGACCAAGAGACCCAGTACTTC. It codes for CASSSAYRDQETQYF.

CDR3 in DNA: TGTGCCAGCAGCGGATCTGGGACTTATGAAAAACTGTTTTTT. This encodes CASSGSGTYEKLFF. This chain uses TRBV9 with TRBJ1-4; TRBD1 is a possible D gene (5 bases). The ends were cut back, 3 bases at V and 6 bases at J, with 12 bases in the middle. The germline CDR1 and CDR2 sequences are SGDLS and YYNGEE. The CDR3 is 14 amino acids. The whole variable domain, filled in from reference TRBV9 and TRBJ1-4, reads DSGVTQTPKHLITATGQRVTLRCSPRSGDLSVYWYQQSLDQGLQFLIQYYNGEERAKGNILERFSAQQFPDLHSELNLSSLELGDSALYFCASSGSGTYEKLFFGSGTQLSVL.

The chain has TRBV10-3 and TRBJ2-1; 7 positions match TRBD1. V gave up 4 bases and J gave up 2 bases; unmatched junction bases: 8. Germline CDR1 ENHRY, CDR2 SYGVKD. This CDR3 contains 16 residues. CDR3 residues: CAISGTTGTTYNEQFF. CDR3 nucleotides: TGTGCCATCAGTGGGACGACAGGGACCACCTACAATGAGCAGTTCTTC.

The chain combines TRBV29-1 with TRBJ2-5; D is perhaps TRBD2 (5 bases). Deletions cut 5 bases from V and 2 bases from J, with 9 bases between. The CDR3 covers 12 residues. Germline V gene lookup returns CDR1 SQVTM and CDR2 ANQGSEA. The CDR3 DNA reads as TGCAGCGTTCGTGAGGGTCAAGAGACCCAGTACTTC. Its protein is CSVREGQETQYF.

The chain is built from TRBV18 and TRBJ1-2; D unclear. Trimming cost V 2 bases and J 3 bases, with 13 bases left between them. This CDR3 has 15 amino acids. The V gene's germline CDR1 is KGHSH and CDR2 LQKENI. In DNA form, the CDR3 reads TGTGCCAGCTCACCATCCCCAGGAGTGGACTATGGCTACACCTTC. Translating it yields CASSPSPGVDYGYTF.

The sample holds a few counts of this clone. The chain joins TRBV7-9 to TRBJ2-5; 10 bases are shared with TRBD2. The germline V gene encodes CDR1 SEHNR and CDR2 FQNEAQ (reference sequence). This CDR3 has 14 residues. With 1 base clipped from V and 8 bases from J, the junction kept 4 bases outside the gene matches. The CDR3 DNA is TGTGCCAGCAGCTTAGATCCTAGCGGGAGAACCCAGTACTTC. Amino acid sequence: CASSLDPSGRTQYF.

The gene calls are TRBV7-2 and TRBJ2-7; D possibly corresponds to TRBD1 (6 bases). CDR1 SGHTA and CDR2 FQGNSA come from the germline V gene. V shed 4 bases and J shed 5 bases, with 12 bases lying between them. The CDR3 spans 13 residues. Written as DNA, the CDR3 is TGTGCCAGCAGCTCTAACAGGGTTGACGAGCAGTACTTC. Translated, it gives CASSSNRVDEQYF.

This chain links TRBV29-1 with TRBJ2-1; no firm D call. V was cut by 6 bases and J by 4 bases, with 19 bases left in between. Looked up from germline, CDR1 is SQVTM and CDR2 is ANQGSEA. The CDR3 runs to 15 residues. CDR3 amino acids: CSVAPAPLQYNEQFF. Written as DNA, the CDR3 is TGCAGCGTCGCCCCCGCCCCCCTTCAATACAATGAGCAGTTCTTC.

V is TRBV29-1 and J is TRBJ2-7; 8 nucleotides line up with TRBD1. The CDR3 consists of 12 residues. The germline gives CDR1 SQVTM, CDR2 ANQGSEA. Trimming took 4 bases from V and 5 from J; bases not matched to a gene: 4. CDR3 DNA: TGCAGCGTTGGTCAGGGGGCTAACGAGCAGTACTTC. Encoded protein: CSVGQGANEQYF.

The chain employs TRBV5-6 and TRBJ1-2; D is undetermined. The CDR3 loop spans 14 amino acids. V lost 4 bases, J lost 4 bases, and 14 bases lay in between. Looked up from germline, CDR1 is SGHDT and CDR2 is YYEEEE. The CDR3 bases are TGTGCCAGCAGCCCAAACTTAGGCGGCTATGGCTACACCTTC. It translates to CASSPNLGGYGYTF.

The rearrangement joins TRBV21-1 to TRBJ1-2. TRBV21-1 is flagged as a pseudogene. The CDR3 is 12 amino acids. The CDR3 DNA is TGTGCCAGCAGCAATAGGGAGGGGTTTAGGACCTTC. Translated, it gives CASSNREGFRTF.

The chain employs TRBV30 and TRBJ2-1; 9 bases fit TRBD2. After removal of 3 bases from V and 8 bases from J, the junction contained 11 bases not matched to a gene. The CDR3 runs to 15 residues. Germline CDR1 and CDR2: GTSNPN and SVGIG (reference sequence). The CDR3 sequence is CAWSRGGGRGDEQFF. CDR3 sequence (DNA): TGTGCCTGGAGCCGTGGGGGCGGGAGGGGCGATGAGCAGTTCTTC.

The V and J genes are TRBV29-1 and TRBJ2-1; 14 bases agree with TRBD2. Germline loops: CDR1 SQVTM, CDR2 ANQGSEA. J lost 3 bases, V lost 6 bases, and 1 base had no gene match. The CDR3 sequence is 14 residues long. CDR3 sequence (DNA): TGCAGCGTAGGGACTAGCGGGGGCTACAATGAGCAGTTCTTC. Residues: CSVGTSGGYNEQFF.

The chain links TRBV5-1 to TRBJ2-7; D might be TRBD1 or TRBD2, each matching 5 bases. Germline-derived CDR1 and CDR2 are SGHRS and YFSETQ. CDR3 size: 14 residues. The V end was cut by 0 bases, the J end by 3 bases, with 10 bases between. The CDR3 DNA reads as TGCGCCAGCAGCTTGGGCAGGGACCACTACGAGCAGTACTTC. Protein product: CASSLGRDHYEQYF.

For this clone: Different DNA sequences within this sample yield the same CDR3. The V call is TRBV29-1, the J call TRBJ2-3; possibly TRBD1 or TRBD2 for D (6 bases each). V was clipped by 2 bases and J by 3 bases, with 9 bases between them. The CDR3 sequence is 13 residues long. Germline V gene lookup returns CDR1 SQVTM and CDR2 ANQGSEA. The CDR3 reads CSVEKGGTDTQYF. CDR3 nucleotides: TGCAGCGTTGAAAAGGGGGGAACAGATACGCAGTATTTT.

The genes are TRBV5-1 and TRBJ2-5; no clear D. There are 14 residues in the CDR3. The germline V and J ends were trimmed by 0 bases and 5 bases, with 11 bases remaining between them. Germline V CDR1 and CDR2: SGHRS, YFSETQ. The CDR3 bases are TGCGCCAGCAGCTTGGCAGGACGCGAGGAGACCCAGTACTTC. Translation gives CASSLAGREETQYF.

Only a few counts were recorded for this clone. The chain carries TRBV29-1 and TRBJ2-2, with D possibly being TRBD1 (6 bases). CDR3 length equals 16 residues. The V gene's germline CDR1 is SQVTM and CDR2 ANQGSEA. Trimming cost V 6 bases and J 5 bases, with 22 bases left between them. CDR3 loop: CSVGERDILGTGELFF. In DNA, the CDR3 is TGCAGCGTCGGCGAGAGGGACATCCTCGGAACCGGGGAGCTGTTTTTT.

This clone was counted only a few times. The genes are TRBV29-1 and TRBJ2-5; D may be TRBD1 (7 bases). The CDR3 is made up of 12 amino acids. CDR1 SQVTM and CDR2 ANQGSEA come from the germline V gene. Trimming left V 3 bases short and J 5 bases short, with 10 bases between. The CDR3 region has the DNA TGCAGCGTTGAGGCAGGGGGGGAGACCCAGTACTTC. Its translation: CSVEAGGETQYF.

This clone came up a few times. The CDR3 is CASRLAANTGELFF. In nucleotides, the CDR3 is TGTGCCAGTAGGCTAGCGGCGAACACCGGGGAGCTGTTTTTT. The chain carries TRBV19 and TRBJ2-2; 7 nucleotides align to TRBD2. Germline CDR1 and CDR2: LNHDA and SQIVND (reference sequence). V lost 6 bases to trimming and J lost 0 bases; unmatched junction nucleotides: 1. The CDR3 is 14 residues long.

The chain is built from TRBV4-2 and TRBJ2-6; unclear D gene. This CDR3 is built from 19 residues. V was pared by 0 bases and J by 0 bases, with 15 bases between. Per the germline V gene, CDR1 is LGHNA and CDR2 is YNFKEQ. The CDR3 coding sequence is TGTGCCAGCAGCCAAGATTGGCAGGCACATCGCTCTGGGGCCAACGTCCTGACTTTC. Translated: CASSQDWQAHRSGANVLTF.

The chain carries TRBV30 and TRBJ2-1, with no clear D. There are 13 residues in the CDR3. Germline lookup yields CDR1 GTSNPN and CDR2 SVGIG (reference sequence). Trimming stripped 2 bases from V and 12 bases from J, with 17 bases between. The DNA for the CDR3 is TGTGCCTGGAGTCGACTCTCCGGGCGCGGGCAGTTCTTC. Residues: CAWSRLSGRGQFF. Supplemented by reference TRBV30 and TRBJ2-1, the full variable domain reads SQTIHQWPATLVQPVGSPLSLECTVEGTSNPNLYWYRQAAGRGLQLLFYSVGIGQISSEVPQNLSASRPQDRQFILSSKKLLLSDSGFYLCAWSRLSGRGQFFGPGTRLTVL.

V usage is TRBV6-5 and J usage is TRBJ2-5; 9 bases are shared with TRBD2. The CDR3 runs to 15 residues. After removal of 7 bases from V and 4 bases from J, the junction contained 10 bases not matched to a gene. CDR1 and CDR2 (germline): MNHEY, SVGAGI. CDR3 nucleotides: TGTGCCAGCAAACCGCCGGGACTAGCAGGAGAGACCCAGTACTTC. Translation: CASKPPGLAGETQYF.

In regard to this clone: In the same sample, other DNA sequences code for this CDR3. The chain joins TRBV6-5 to TRBJ1-1, with D unclear. This CDR3 contains 11 residues. The germline gives CDR1 MNHEY, CDR2 SVGAGI. With 2 bases removed from V and 11 bases from J, the gap between germline ends came to 9 bases. The CDR3 DNA reads as TGTGCCAGCAGTTACGGGGTGAGTGCTTTCTTT. Translation gives CASSYGVSAFF.

The J gene is TRBJ1-2, the V gene TRBV30, with a possible D match to TRBD1 (5 bases). Germline CDR1 reads GTSNPN; CDR2 reads SVGIG (reference sequence). V dropped 8 bases and J dropped 5 bases, with 15 bases sitting between them. This CDR3 spans 12 amino acids. The CDR3 coding sequence is TGTGCCCTGACCGGGGGTTGGTATGGCTACACCTTC. As protein: CALTGGWYGYTF.

In this sample, this clone turned up once. The chain links TRBV6-6 to TRBJ1-2; maybe TRBD1 (5 bases). The V gene's germline CDR1 is MNHNY and CDR2 SVGAGI (reference sequence). This CDR3 region has 15 residues. Trimming left V 4 bases short and J 2 bases short, with 14 bases between. The CDR3 loop reads CASSLTRDSNYGYTF. CDR3 in DNA: TGTGCCAGCAGTTTAACCCGGGACTCAAACTATGGCTACACCTTC.

The CDR3 region has the DNA TGCAGCGCCCTTCTCGTGTGGGATACGCAGTATTTT. This codes for CSALLVWDTQYF. The rearrangement uses TRBV29-1 and TRBJ2-3; D uncertain. V lost 7 bases, J lost 6 bases, and 14 bases lay in between. Germline-derived CDR1 and CDR2 are SQVTM and ANQGSEA. The length of the CDR3 is 12 residues.

This sequence joins TRBV13 and TRBJ2-1; D is perhaps TRBD2 (8 bases). CDR3 length: 17 residues. V was shortened by 6 bases and J by 3 bases, with 21 bases between the two germline ends. Germline values: CDR1 PRHDT, CDR2 FYEKMQ (reference sequence). The DNA of the CDR3 is TGTGCCAGCAGGGCAATACGGGGGGGACAGATCTACAATGAGCAGTTCTTC. It yields the protein CASRAIRGGQIYNEQFF.

The chain couples TRBV7-9 to TRBJ1-2, with 7 bases identical to TRBD1. This CDR3 has 16 amino acids. Losses at the gene ends were 5 bases for V and 2 bases for J; bases not matched to a gene: 11. Germline CDR1 and CDR2: SEHNR and FQNEAQ (reference sequence). In nucleotides, the CDR3 is TGTGCCAGCAGCCGAAAGACAGGGTCCAGCAACTATGGCTACACCTTC. Translating it yields CASSRKTGSSNYGYTF.

V usage is TRBV29-1 and J usage is TRBJ2-4; 7 bases align to TRBD1. This CDR3 has 14 residues. The junction had 5 bases not matched to a gene; V was cut back by 6 bases and J by 0 bases. Germline V gives CDR1 SQVTM, CDR2 ANQGSEA. Here the CDR3 DNA reads TGCAGCGTACAGGGGCGATTAGCCAAAAACATTCAGTACTTC. It translates to CSVQGRLAKNIQYF.